Listed below are T cell receptor beta chains from one sample, sequenced in a study of CD8 T cells in ankylosing spondylitis. Each CDR3 protein is one row after TCRdb ran MiXCR on the 5' RACE reads. The sample gives some 800,000 distinct CDR3 sequences, roughly 12% of which show up once; just over 0.5% is in the top ten. Specimen: blood, either unsorted or a sorted T cell fraction (not recorded which). The receptors derive from a male donor with ankylosing spondylitis. Each CDR3 is given with its conserved first and last residue. A D gene is named only where the DNA matches it firmly. A row's size may be missing; if present it is once, few, many or a size class.

cdr3_aa cdr3_nt j_call cdr3_length v_call clone_size d_call
CSVWGGYSNQPQHF TGCAGTGTATGGGGGGGTTATAGCAATCAGCCCCAGCATTTT TRBJ1-5 14 TRBV20-1 few -
CASSLQNGGGYEQYF TGCGCCAGCAGCCTTCAAAACGGGGGCGGCTACGAGCAGTACTTC TRBJ2-7 15 TRBV4-3 - -
CSAKDRGYSNQPQHF TGCAGTGCCAAAGACAGGGGCTATAGCAATCAGCCCCAGCATTTT TRBJ1-5 15 TRBV20-1 few TRBD1
CSARGAGRGTEAFF TGCAGTGCTAGAGGGGCAGGGCGGGGCACTGAAGCTTTCTTT TRBJ1-1 14 TRBV20-1 few -
CSAPTSGMANTQYF TGCAGTGCTCCGACTAGCGGGATGGCGAATACGCAGTATTTT TRBJ2-3 14 TRBV20-1 few TRBD2
CSAPGQSLYEQYF TGCAGTGCTCCAGGACAATCCCTATACGAGCAGTACTTC TRBJ2-7 13 TRBV20-1 many -
CSARDLERDNYGYTF TGCAGTGCTAGAGATCTAGAACGGGATAACTATGGCTACACCTTC TRBJ1-2 15 TRBV20-1 - -
CASSSRGPGNTIYF TGTGCCAGCAGTTCAAGGGGCCCTGGAAACACCATATATTTT TRBJ1-3 14 TRBV27 many -
CASRSFYRGRNPQSPLHF TGTGCCAGCAGGAGCTTCTACAGGGGGCGAAATCCACAATCACCCCTCCACTTT TRBJ1-6 18 TRBV27 - TRBD1
CAISESGDRSAFF TGTGCCATCAGTGAGTCGGGGGACCGTTCGGCTTTCTTT TRBJ1-1 13 TRBV10-3 few -
CASSYFGIGDTEAFF TGTGCCAGCAGTTACTTTGGGATTGGAGACACTGAAGCTTTCTTT TRBJ1-1 15 TRBV6-5 few -
CASSLGSALYNEQFF TGTGCCAGCAGCTTAGGTAGCGCCCTCTACAATGAGCAGTTCTTC TRBJ2-1 15 TRBV7-2 - -
CSVVSGSYEQYF TGCAGCGTTGTTAGCGGATCCTACGAGCAGTACTTC TRBJ2-7 12 TRBV29-1 - -
CASSSPGQGNPEAFF TGTGCCAGCAGTTCACCGGGACAGGGCAACCCTGAAGCTTTCTTT TRBJ1-1 15 TRBV6-5 many TRBD1
CASSYPGQYNTGELFF TGTGCCAGCAGCTACCCGGGACAGTACAACACCGGGGAGCTGTTTTTT TRBJ2-2 16 TRBV7-9 - TRBD1
CASSQTGFGSAFF TGTGCCAGCAGCCAGACAGGTTTTGGATCGGCTTTCTTT TRBJ1-1 13 TRBV3-1 - -
CASALSGRETQYF TGTGCCAGCGCCCTATCAGGGAGGGAGACCCAGTACTTC TRBJ2-5 13 TRBV28 few -
CSAYGTGPDSNQPQHF TGCAGTGCTTACGGGACAGGGCCCGATAGCAATCAGCCCCAGCATTTT TRBJ1-5 16 TRBV20-1 many TRBD1
CATSRRLSTDTQYF TGTGCCACCAGTCGTAGGTTGAGCACAGATACGCAGTATTTT TRBJ2-3 14 TRBV24-1 few -
CASSPGLAKGTDTQYF TGTGCCAGCAGCCCGGGACTAGCGAAAGGCACAGATACGCAGTATTTT TRBJ2-3 16 TRBV7-9 - TRBD2
CASSSHLRAGGPHEQFF TGTGCCAGCAGTTCCCATCTGAGAGCGGGAGGACCCCATGAGCAGTTCTTC TRBJ2-1 17 TRBV12-3/TRBV12-4 - TRBD2
CASSLDSPTDTQYF TGCGCCAGCAGCTTGGACAGTCCGACAGATACGCAGTATTTT TRBJ2-3 14 TRBV5-1 many -
CASNKGTGGYEQYF TGTGCCAGCAACAAAGGGACAGGGGGCTACGAGCAGTACTTC TRBJ2-7 14 TRBV9 - TRBD1
CASRGGAYNEQFF TGCGCCAGCAGGGGGGGAGCCTACAATGAGCAGTTCTTC TRBJ2-1 13 TRBV5-1 many -
CSARSWTSGSSYNEQFF TGCAGTGCTAGGTCTTGGACTAGCGGGAGCTCCTACAATGAGCAGTTCTTC TRBJ2-1 17 TRBV20-1 few TRBD2
CSARGLGGAFF TGCAGTGCTAGAGGGCTCGGGGGAGCTTTCTTT TRBJ1-1 11 TRBV20-1 - -
CASIPQGGTDTQYF TGTGCCAGCATCCCACAGGGGGGCACAGATACGCAGTATTTT TRBJ2-3 14 TRBV12-3/TRBV12-4 - TRBD1
CASSLSGPTSGANVLTF TGCGCCAGCAGCTTGTCAGGGCCTACCTCTGGGGCCAACGTCCTGACTTTC TRBJ2-6 17 TRBV5-1 - -
CSAYRLGAEAFF TGCAGCGCATACCGCTTAGGCGCTGAAGCTTTCTTT TRBJ1-1 12 TRBV29-1 many -
CASSFLDPARGNTEAFF TGTGCCAGCAGCTTCCTCGATCCGGCAAGGGGCAACACTGAAGCTTTCTTT TRBJ1-1 17 TRBV7-9 few -
CASSDDRGLTEAFF TGCGCCAGCAGCGATGACAGGGGTCTCACTGAAGCTTTCTTT TRBJ1-1 14 TRBV5-1 - TRBD1
CASSLHLRDRGAKNIQYF TGCGCCAGCAGCTTGCACCTCCGGGACAGGGGAGCCAAAAACATTCAGTACTTC TRBJ2-4 18 TRBV5-1 few TRBD1
CATSRGTAYGYTF TGTGCCACCAGCAGAGGGACGGCCTATGGCTACACCTTC TRBJ1-2 13 TRBV15 few -
CATSDSWDRSSNQPQHF TGTGCCACCAGTGATTCATGGGACAGATCAAGCAATCAGCCCCAGCATTTT TRBJ1-5 17 TRBV24-1 - TRBD1
CASSQTRGGETQYF TGTGCCAGCAGCCAAACTAGGGGAGGGGAGACCCAGTACTTC TRBJ2-5 14 TRBV4-2 few TRBD2
CASSRSTGKYEQYF TGCGCCAGCAGCCGCTCAACAGGGAAATACGAGCAGTACTTC TRBJ2-7 14 TRBV4-3 few -
CATSDFDGTTYEQYF TGTGCCACCAGTGACTTTGACGGGACAACCTACGAGCAGTACTTC TRBJ2-7 15 TRBV24-1 - -
CAISEAKGGGETQYF TGTGCCATCAGTGAGGCGAAGGGGGGAGGGGAGACCCAGTACTTC TRBJ2-5 15 TRBV10-3 - -
CSAATVDWSQHF TGCAGTGCTGCCACAGTAGACTGGTCCCAGCATTTT TRBJ1-5 12 TRBV20-1 many -
CASSYSGTGGYEQYF TGTGCCAGCAGCTACTCCGGGACAGGGGGGTACGAGCAGTACTTC TRBJ2-7 15 TRBV11-2 - TRBD1
CASSFKVDQPQHF TGTGCCAGCAGCTTTAAGGTTGATCAGCCCCAGCATTTT TRBJ1-5 13 TRBV7-2 - -
CATSRDLGGAFF TGTGCCACCAGCAGAGATCTCGGGGGGGCTTTCTTT TRBJ1-1 12 TRBV15 few -